These T cell receptor beta chains were read from a single sample in a study of long-term antiretroviral therapy in people with HIV. Only in-frame clones appear in the TCRdb table, and some are missing; sequencing was by immunoSEQ multiplex PCR. The sample lists some 19,000 clones, 86% occurring once. Source: unsorted PBMCs, taken 0.5 years after starting antiretroviral therapy. These receptors originate from a man aged 35 to 55 with HIV. Each CDR3 is given with its conserved first and last residue. The order of the fields is J gene, V gene, CDR3 protein.

>TRBJ1-2|TRBV9
CASSVVGGGYGYTF
>TRBJ2-1|TRBV19
CASSIQGAGEQFF
>TRBJ1-1|TRBV5-1
CASSLAPGTTEAFF
>TRBJ2-7|TRBV7-2
CASSLGASSYEQYF
>TRBJ1-4|TRBV2
CASSELGGEKLFF
>TRBJ2-7|TRBV27
CASSWGSSSYEQYF
>TRBJ1-5|TRBV27
CASSPDRTVRFYQPQHF
>TRBJ2-7|TRBV7-3
CASSFEGTVVSEQYF
>TRBJ2-3|TRBV29-1
CSVDPSGRSTDTQYF
>TRBJ2-2|TRBV19
CASSIWGSSNTGELFF
>TRBJ2-5|TRBV28
CASSATPLQETQYF
>TRBJ1-3|TRBV19
CASSIVGIRGTGNTIYF
>TRBJ1-3|TRBV7-2
CASSSLDRFGNTIYF
>TRBJ1-3|TRBV15
CATSRAWGGDTIYF
>TRBJ2-2|TRBV5-1
CASSPTGNTGELFF
>TRBJ2-1|TRBV5-6
CASSRTRYNEQFF
>TRBJ2-2|TRBV10-3
CAIRGPNTGELFF
>TRBJ2-4|TRBV27
CASRRWGWDIQYF
>TRBJ1-3|TRBV5-1
CASSPSGDGSGNTIYF
>TRBJ1-1|TRBV6-6
CASEIGSGDTEAFF
>TRBJ2-3|TRBV6-1
CASSELAGGLDTQYF
>TRBJ1-6|TRBV28
CASMGSGGAVVHF
>TRBJ1-2|TRBV19
CASSMATGGLGGYTF
>TRBJ2-3|TRBV5-4
CASSLALAVSTDTQYF
>TRBJ1-1|TRBV2
CASSEERNTEAFF
>TRBJ2-7|TRBV27
CASSLGSRWENRGYEQYF
>TRBJ1-5|TRBV7-9
CASSQDWGNQPQHF
>TRBJ2-7|TRBV29-1
CSVEQGRYEQYF
>TRBJ1-2|TRBV23-1
CASSQTPDRFDYGYTF
>TRBJ1-6|TRBV19
CASGSSSYNSPLHF
>TRBJ2-5|TRBV29-1
CSVELGGETQYF
>TRBJ2-3|TRBV11-2
CASSLRGTDTQYF
>TRBJ2-5|TRBV11-2
CASSLFSANLETQYF
>TRBJ1-6|TRBV21-1
CASSKGPAGGNSPLHF
>TRBJ1-5|TRBV11-2
CASSPGQGAIQPQHF
>TRBJ2-5|TRBV11-1
CASSLSGTQETQYF
>TRBJ2-3|TRBV10-1
CASSEGQGADTQYF